The source of this TCR beta chain is a study of blood T cells in healthy people across ages. Study results and limitations: More naive CD4+ cells and higher diversity were found in long-lived than in aged donors.

With respect to this clonotype: What it binds is unknown.

Sample-barcoded 5' priming and a J-beta primer mix drove a second PCR of about 7 to 12 cycles. TCRdb passed the 5' RACE reads through MiXCR, listing each CDR3 protein once. The table has about 1.7 million distinct CDR3 sequences, roughly 27% seen once. The sample taken for sequencing was blood. This receptor was taken from a woman in her thirties in good health.

CDR3 region: CATSPRAGSGYTF. The DNA for the CDR3 is TGTGCCACCAGCCCTCGGGCGGGGAGCGGCTACACCTTC. This rearrangement joins TRBV24-1 to TRBJ1-2; no firm D call. Germline V gene lookup returns CDR1 KGHDR and CDR2 SFDVKD. The CDR3 runs 13 residues. The V end lost 7 bases, the J end lost 8 bases, and 16 bases lay between the germline ends.